This is a list of T cell receptor beta chains from one sample in a study of prognosis after radiotherapy for stage I lung cancer. TCRdb re-derived calls from the multiplex PCR reads in MiXCR, one entry per CDR3 protein. The repertoire holds tens of thousands of distinct CDR3 sequences, with roughly a quarter as singletons. This specimen was PBMCs, taken before or after stereotactic body radiation therapy (not recorded which). These receptors came from a donor older than 45 with non-small cell lung cancer. Both conserved end residues are part of each CDR3. D genes are given only for firm matches. Clone size, where shown, is once, few, many, or a class for clones that have expanded.

v_gene	abundance	d_gene	j_gene	CDR3nt	CDR3aa
TRBV9	many	NA	TRBJ2-7	TGTGCCAGCAGCCCCTACCGGGACGGTGTCTACGAGCAGTACTTC	CASSPYRDGVYEQYF
TRBV30	many	TRBD1	TRBJ1-2	TGTGCCTGGACCCTTGACAGGGGGGATGGCTACACCTTC	CAWTLDRGDGYTF
TRBV6-1	many	TRBD1	TRBJ2-5	TGTGCCAGCAGCTCGGGACAGGGGACCCAAGAGACCCAGTACTTC	CASSSGQGTQETQYF
TRBV29-1	many	TRBD1	TRBJ2-6	TGCAGCGTTGGAGGGGGCCTTGCAGATTCTGGGGCCAACGTCCTGACTTTC	CSVGGGLADSGANVLTF
TRBV7-2	NA	TRBD2	TRBJ2-5	TGTGCCAGCAGCTTACGATTTTCCGGGGGGTCGGGGGAGACCCAGTACTTC	CASSLRFSGGSGETQYF
TRBV20-1	medium-sized	TRBD1	TRBJ2-7	TGCAGTGCGCCTGAAGGACAGGGCACCTACGAGCAGTACTTC	CSAPEGQGTYEQYF
TRBV29-1	many	NA	TRBJ2-1	TGCAGCGCTACCGGGACTGCAAATGAGCAGTTCTTC	CSATGTANEQFF
TRBV11-1	many	TRBD2	TRBJ2-1	TGTGCCAGCAGCCAACGGACTAGCGTTAATGAGCAGTTCTTC	CASSQRTSVNEQFF
TRBV5-4	many	NA	TRBJ2-7	TGTGCCAGCAGCCCGGGCCTCAGCCGGGCTTACCCATACGAGCAGTACTTC	CASSPGLSRAYPYEQYF
TRBV19	many	NA	TRBJ2-5	TGTGCCAGTAGTATGGGGGGCCGAGAGACCCAGTACTTC	CASSMGGRETQYF
TRBV18	many	NA	TRBJ2-2	TGTGCCAGCTCACCACGGAGGCCGAACACCGGGGAGCTGTTTTTT	CASSPRRPNTGELFF
TRBV20-1	many	TRBD2	TRBJ2-1	TGCAGTGCCCCAGCGGGGTCAACTTACAATGAGCAGTTCTTC	CSAPAGSTYNEQFF
TRBV29-1	few	NA	TRBJ2-5	TGCAGCGTTGACCATCCGGGGGCTGAGACCCAGTACTTC	CSVDHPGAETQYF
TRBV20-1	many	NA	TRBJ1-1	TGCAGTGCTCAACAATCGAACACTGAAGCTTTCTTT	CSAQQSNTEAFF
TRBV3-1	many	NA	TRBJ1-2	TGTGCCAGCAGCCAAGCGCGACCATGGACATCCTATGGCTACACCTTC	CASSQARPWTSYGYTF
TRBV6-1	many	NA	TRBJ1-5	TGTGCCAGCAGTCTACAGGGAAGTGGCGATCAGCCCCAGCATTTT	CASSLQGSGDQPQHF
TRBV2	many	NA	TRBJ1-4	TGTGCCACCTCCCAGAGGGGTCTTAATGAAAAACTGTTTTTT	CATSQRGLNEKLFF
TRBV6-1	many	NA	TRBJ2-2	TGTGCCAGCAGTCCTCGGCCGCCTCCCGGGGAGCTGTTTTTT	CASSPRPPPGELFF
TRBV24-1	many	NA	TRBJ2-7	TGTGCCACCAGTGACGTGAGGGACGGAACCTACGAGCAGTACTTC	CATSDVRDGTYEQYF
TRBV20-1	many	NA	TRBJ1-1	TGCAGTGCTCGGGAAGATGACACTGAAGCTTTCTTT	CSAREDDTEAFF
TRBV2	NA	NA	TRBJ2-1	TGTGCCAGCAGTACGGGGCTAGGGGGAGAGGAGTTCTTC	CASSTGLGGEEFF
TRBV6-1	many	NA	TRBJ2-1	TGTGCCAGCAGTGTCCATGAGCAGTTCTTC	CASSVHEQFF
TRBV5-6	many	NA	TRBJ2-1	TGTGCCAGCAGCTTATCGGGGGCAGCTTACAATGAGCAGTTCTTC	CASSLSGAAYNEQFF
TRBV12-3/TRBV12-4	many	NA	TRBJ1-1	TGTGCCAGCAGTTCAACAGCGAACACTGAAGCTTTCTTT	CASSSTANTEAFF
TRBV27	many	TRBD1	TRBJ1-1	TGTGCCACCTCCTCTCAGGGGGGGGGCCCGGGTGACACTGAAGCTTTCTTT	CATSSQGGGPGDTEAFF
TRBV2	few	TRBD2	TRBJ2-4	TGTGCCAGCAGTGACAGGCGGGGGGGGAAAAACATTCAGTACTTC	CASSDRRGGKNIQYF
TRBV5-1	many	NA	TRBJ2-7	TGCGCCAGCAGCGAATTCGGGGGATCCTACGAGCAGTACTTC	CASSEFGGSYEQYF
TRBV12-3/TRBV12-4	NA	TRBD1	TRBJ1-6	TGTGCCAGCAGTTTACGGGACAGGGGACTTTTACCCCTCCACTTT	CASSLRDRGLLPLHF